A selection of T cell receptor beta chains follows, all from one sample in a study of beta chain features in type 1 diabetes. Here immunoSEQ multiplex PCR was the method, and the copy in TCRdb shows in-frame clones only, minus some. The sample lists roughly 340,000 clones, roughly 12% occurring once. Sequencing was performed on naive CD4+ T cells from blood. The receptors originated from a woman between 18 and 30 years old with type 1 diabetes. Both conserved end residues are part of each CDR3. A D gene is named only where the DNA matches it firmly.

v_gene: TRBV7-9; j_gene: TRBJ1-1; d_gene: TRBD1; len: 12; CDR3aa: CASSFRTGEAFF
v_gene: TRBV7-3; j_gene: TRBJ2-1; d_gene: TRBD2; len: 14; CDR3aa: CASSFGAGGDEQFF
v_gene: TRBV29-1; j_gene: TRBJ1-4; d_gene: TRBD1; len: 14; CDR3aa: CSVEVQQGGEKLFF
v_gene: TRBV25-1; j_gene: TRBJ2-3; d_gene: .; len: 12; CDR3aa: CASTGGADTQYF
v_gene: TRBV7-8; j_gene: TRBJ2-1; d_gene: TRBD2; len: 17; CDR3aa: CASSPRLAGGSYNERFF
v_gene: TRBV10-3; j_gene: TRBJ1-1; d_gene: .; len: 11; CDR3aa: CAIRSGGIAFF
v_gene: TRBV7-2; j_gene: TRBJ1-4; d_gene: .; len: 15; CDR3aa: CASSLSGNPNEKLFF
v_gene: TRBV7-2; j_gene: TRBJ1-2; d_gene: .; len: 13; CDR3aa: CASRPSGVSGYTF
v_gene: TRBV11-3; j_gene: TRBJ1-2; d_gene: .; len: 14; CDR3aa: CASSLEGQYYGYTF
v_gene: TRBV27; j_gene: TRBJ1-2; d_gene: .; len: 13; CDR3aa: CASKPPDFGGYTF
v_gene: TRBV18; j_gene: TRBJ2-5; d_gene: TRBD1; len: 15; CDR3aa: CASSPRTGSQETQYF
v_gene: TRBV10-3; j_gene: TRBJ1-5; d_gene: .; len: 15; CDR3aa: CAISESEYSNQPQHF
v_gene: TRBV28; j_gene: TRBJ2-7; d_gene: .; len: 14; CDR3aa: CASIPGGGPPEQYF
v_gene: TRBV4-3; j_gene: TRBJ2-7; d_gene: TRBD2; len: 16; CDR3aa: CASSQVGSGGSYEQYF
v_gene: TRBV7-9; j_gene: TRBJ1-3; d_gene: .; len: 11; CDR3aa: CASSRTGSIYF
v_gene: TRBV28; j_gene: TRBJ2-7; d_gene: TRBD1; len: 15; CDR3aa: CASTNAGTGRHEQYF